In this sample, the clone carrying this T cell receptor beta chain turned up many times. What it binds is not known. The source material, RNA transcripts, was used to amplify TCR beta CDR3 regions. HTBI primers were used for first-round RT-PCR of the TCR CDR3. TCRdb independently ran MiXCR on the multiplex PCR reads; one entry per CDR3 protein. The table shows 350,000 to 400,000 distinct CDR3 sequences, with about 15% occurring only once. If no ophthalmopathy progression occurred within 18 months, Graves' hyperthyroidism was stable. The CDR3 is 15 residues long. Trimming removed 4 bases from V and 3 bases from J, with 12 bases in between. Per germline, CDR1 KGHDR and CDR2 SFDVKD. This record belongs to a study of T cells in Graves' hyperthyroidism and ophthalmopathy. General study findings and limits: From stable hyperthyroidism, ophthalmopathy was separated by a 13 V-J model. Blood also contained most expanded thyroid clonotypes above 0.001. A median around six months before onset, the model predicted ophthalmopathy.

The chain employs TRBV24-1 and TRBJ2-1, with a tentative D call TRBD2 (6 bases). The sequenced sample consisted of blood. This TCR was recovered from a woman aged 30 to 39 with Graves' hyperthyroidism. As DNA, the CDR3 is TGTGCCACCAGTGACGTTAGCGGCCTCTACAATGAGCAGTTCTTC. Its protein product is CATSDVSGLYNEQFF.